Listed here are 23 T cell receptor beta chains from one sample, sequenced in a study of OX40 agonist ivuxolimab in advanced cancers. Sequenced by immunoSEQ multiplex PCR; TCRdb stores in-frame clones only, minus some. The repertoire consists of some 74,000 clones, with approximately 82% occurring once and the leading ten covering 4.5% to 6%. The specimen was CD4+ or CD8+ T cells sorted from blood, collected in a trial of the OX40 agonist ivuxolimab. The origin of the receptors is an adult with an advanced solid tumor such as melanoma, head and neck, liver or kidney cancer.

This sequence joins TRBV5-1 and TRBJ2-1, with 8 positions matching TRBD2. The V and J ends lost 2 bases and 3 bases, in that order; junction bases with no gene match: 4. The CDR3 runs to 15 residues. Germline V gives CDR1 SGHRS, CDR2 YFSETQ. This CDR3 is CASSLAGELYNEQFF. CDR3 nucleotide sequence: TGCGCCAGCAGCTTAGCGGGAGAGCTCTACAATGAGCAGTTCTTC.

V gene TRBV9 combines with J gene TRBJ1-2; D is uncertain. This CDR3 has 15 amino acids. The V and J ends lost 0 bases and 4 bases respectively, with 13 bases between them. Germline V gives CDR1 SGDLS, CDR2 YYNGEE. The CDR3 loop is CASSVDPGGTYGYTF. The CDR3 region has the DNA TGTGCCAGCAGCGTAGATCCGGGCGGTACCTATGGCTACACCTTC.

The V gene is TRBV9, the J gene TRBJ2-1; 10 bases align to TRBD2. CDR3 length: 17 amino acids. Germline loops: CDR1 SGDLS, CDR2 YYNGEE. With 1 base clipped from V and 6 bases from J, the junction kept 10 bases outside the gene matches. The CDR3 is CASSVSSGGPGRNEQFF. The CDR3 DNA reads as TGTGCCAGCAGCGTAAGTAGCGGGGGGCCTGGTCGCAATGAGCAGTTCTTC.

The chain is built from TRBV19 and TRBJ1-5; a weak D match, TRBD1 (6 bases). The germline V and J ends were trimmed by 4 bases and 9 bases, with 16 bases remaining between them. Germline loops: CDR1 LNHDA, CDR2 SQIVND (reference sequence). The CDR3 has 14 residues. In nucleotides, the CDR3 is TGTGCCAGTAGTACGGGGGCGCTTAGCATGCCCCAGCATTTT. It translates to CASSTGALSMPQHF.

The genes are TRBV19 and TRBJ1-5, with D possibly TRBD1 on 5 matching bases. The CDR3 length is 15 residues. V lost 2 bases to trimming and J lost 6 bases, with 14 bases between them. From germline, CDR1 is LNHDA and CDR2 SQIVND (reference sequence). The CDR3: CASSIHGQGGQPQHF. CDR3 DNA: TGTGCCAGTAGTATACACGGGCAGGGCGGTCAGCCCCAGCATTTT.

This CDR3 reads CASSEGTSGSDTQYF. The CDR3 DNA reads TGCGCCAGCAGCGAAGGGACTAGCGGGAGTGATACGCAGTATTTT. This chain joins TRBV5-1 and TRBJ2-3; 14 bases are shared with TRBD2. The CDR3 has 15 residues. J gave up 6 bases and V 4 bases, and 4 bases lay outside the gene matches. Germline CDR1 reads SGHRS; CDR2 reads YFSETQ. The variable domain in full, completed from reference TRBV5-1 and TRBJ2-3, reads KAGVTQTPRYLIKTRGQQVTLSCSPISGHRSVSWYQQTPGQGLQFLFEYFSETQRNKGNFPGRFSGRQFSNSRSEMNVSTLELGDSALYLCASSEGTSGSDTQYFGPGTRLTVL.

V gene TRBV6-5 combines with J gene TRBJ2-7, with a possible D match to TRBD2 (5 bases). The V end lost 2 bases, the J end lost 2 bases, and 13 bases lay between the germline ends. The CDR3 is 15 amino acids. Germline CDR1 MNHEY, CDR2 SVGAGI. Here the CDR3 DNA reads TGTGCCAGCAGTTACGCGGGTGGAGGCCCCTACGAGCAGTACTTC. Protein sequence: CASSYAGGGPYEQYF.

The chain uses TRBV9 and TRBJ2-5; D not resolved. This CDR3 has 15 amino acids. Germline CDR1 is SGDLS and CDR2 is YYNGEE. V was cut by 0 bases and J by 7 bases, with 16 bases left in between. CDR3 coding DNA: TGTGCCAGCAGCGTAGACGTAGGGTTTGGCGCGACCCAGTACTTC. Translated: CASSVDVGFGATQYF. Full variable domain (missing parts from reference TRBV9 and TRBJ2-5): DSGVTQTPKHLITATGQRVTLRCSPRSGDLSVYWYQQSLDQGLQFLIQYYNGEERAKGNILERFSAQQFPDLHSELNLSSLELGDSALYFCASSVDVGFGATQYFGPGTRLLVL.

Details on this clone: The same CDR3 also results from other DNA sequences found in this sample. The chain has TRBV6-6 and TRBJ1-1; TRBD1 matches at 8 bases. Losses at the gene ends were 5 bases for V and 1 base for J; bases not matched to a gene: 3. The CDR3 runs to 14 residues. Germline CDR1 MNHNY, CDR2 SVGAGI (reference sequence). In nucleotides, the CDR3 is TGTGCCAGCAGTACAGGACAGGGGAACACTGAAGCTTTCTTT. Encoded protein: CASSTGQGNTEAFF.

The rearrangement joins TRBV2 to TRBJ2-7; D is perhaps TRBD1 or TRBD2 (7 bases each). V lost 7 bases and J 7 bases, leaving 20 bases between the germline ends. Germline-derived CDR1 and CDR2 are SNHLY and FYNNEI. The CDR3 contains 14 residues. This chain's CDR3 is CASMGGTALREQYF. The CDR3 DNA reads TGTGCCAGCATGGGGGGGACAGCCTTAAGGGAGCAGTACTTC.

The genes are TRBV6-6 and TRBJ2-1; no firm D call. From germline, CDR1 is MNHNY and CDR2 SVGAGI (reference sequence). This CDR3 comprises 11 residues. With 6 bases removed from V and 5 bases from J, the gap between germline ends came to 5 bases. This chain's CDR3 is CASSLNNEQFF. The CDR3 DNA sequence: TGTGCCAGCAGCCTTAACAATGAGCAGTTCTTC.

The table lists this clone with a few counts. The gene calls are TRBV7-9 and TRBJ1-2; tentatively, D is TRBD1 (5 bases). The CDR3 runs to 13 residues. Germline V gene lookup returns CDR1 SEHNR and CDR2 FQNEAQ (reference sequence). V was clipped by 7 bases and J by 0 bases, with 9 bases between them. For the CDR3, the DNA is TGTGCCAGCACACAGGCAGCTAACTATGGCTACACCTTC. Protein sequence: CASTQAANYGYTF.

On this clone: Lacking the conserved final phenylalanine or tryptophan, this CDR3 likely reflects a read error. No DNA is shown, since the ends of the CDR3 on it are uncertain; the CDR3 is the one TCRdb lists. The chain couples TRBV5-1 to TRBJ1-2; the table's D call, TRBD1, has no DNA check behind it. The CDR3 is 13 residues long, counting both termini. Germline V gives CDR1 SGHRS, CDR2 YFSETQ. CDR3 region: CASSSTGQGVGVV.

Only a few counts were recorded for this clone. In DNA form, the CDR3 reads TGTGCCAGCAGCTTATCCAGGGGCCATAACTCCTACGAGCAGTACTTC. It translates to CASSLSRGHNSYEQYF. J is TRBJ2-7 and V is TRBV7-9, with D perhaps TRBD1 (6 bases). V lost 2 bases and J lost 0, with 14 bases in between. CDR3 size: 16 residues. The germline V gene encodes CDR1 SEHNR and CDR2 FQNEAQ (reference sequence).

The V gene is TRBV27, the J gene TRBJ1-1; D is unclear. The V end lost 3 bases, the J end lost 1 base, and 6 bases lay between the germline ends. The CDR3 loop spans 13 amino acids. CDR1 and CDR2 from the germline V gene are MNHEY and SMNVEV (reference sequence). CDR3 residues: CASSFGENTEAFF. In nucleotides, the CDR3 is TGTGCCAGCAGTTTTGGAGAGAACACTGAAGCTTTCTTT.

A word on this clone: The same CDR3 also results from other DNA sequences found in this sample. The rearrangement joins TRBV5-4 to TRBJ2-5, with D possibly matching TRBD2 (5 bases). The V gene's germline CDR1 is SGHNT and CDR2 YYREEE (reference sequence). Trimming took 0 bases from V and 2 from J, leaving 8 bases between them. This CDR3 contains 14 residues. The CDR3 sequence is CASSLAGVQETQYF. The CDR3 nucleotides read TGTGCCAGCAGCTTGGCCGGGGTACAAGAGACCCAGTACTTC. Filled out from reference TRBV5-4 and TRBJ2-5, the complete variable domain reads ETGVTQSPTHLIKTRGQQVTLRCSSQSGHNTVSWYQQALGQGPQFIFQYYREEENGRGNFPPRFSGLQFPNYSSELNVNALELDDSALYLCASSLAGVQETQYFGPGTRLLVL.

This rearrangement joins TRBV4-1 to TRBJ2-4; D might be TRBD2 (6 bases). V lost 1 base, J lost 8 bases, and 27 bases lay in between. CDR3 length: 19 amino acids. CDR1 is MGHRA, CDR2 YSYEKL, per germline. The CDR3 loop reads CASSQVLTRGPPIPDIQYF. The CDR3 DNA is TGCGCCAGCAGCCAAGTCTTGACGCGGGGACCCCCTATTCCGGACATTCAGTACTTC.

This clone occurred a few times. V and J are TRBV11-2 and TRBJ2-5, with TRBD1 as a possible D gene (8 bases). Germline assignment: CDR1 SGHAT and CDR2 FQNNGV. Trimming stripped 5 bases from V and 5 bases from J, with 18 bases between. The CDR3 consists of 15 residues. The CDR3 reads CASSLMGGDRETQYF. DNA for the CDR3: TGTGCCAGCAGCCTAATGGGGGGGGACAGGGAGACCCAGTACTTC.

This chain connects TRBV7-2 to TRBJ2-7, with 8 bases that match TRBD2. Germline V CDR1 and CDR2: SGHTA, FQGNSA. V shed 7 bases and J 3 bases; nucleotides not matched to a gene: 8. CDR3 length equals 14 residues. CDR3 sequence (DNA): TGTGCCAGCACTCCCCCCGGGACTAGCTACGAGCAGTACTTC. As protein: CASTPPGTSYEQYF.

Judged by abundance, this clone is medium-sized. V and J are TRBV7-9 and TRBJ1-5; the match to TRBD1 covers 9 bases. Losses at the gene ends were 5 bases for V and 7 bases for J; bases not matched to a gene: 6. Germline V CDR1 and CDR2: SEHNR, FQNEAQ (reference sequence). This CDR3 has 14 amino acids. CDR3 loop: CASSRGQGGQPQHF. CDR3 coding DNA: TGTGCCAGCAGCCGGGGACAGGGAGGCCAGCCCCAGCATTTT.

This clone appeared a single time. This chain joins TRBV5-1 and TRBJ2-3; D is uncertain. Germline lookup yields CDR1 SGHRS and CDR2 YFSETQ. CDR3 length equals 15 residues. V was shortened by 1 base and J by 2 bases, with 11 bases between the two germline ends. The DNA of the CDR3 is TGCGCCAGCAGCTTGTTCGAGGCCCCCACAGATACGCAGTATTTT. Encoded protein: CASSLFEAPTDTQYF.

The chain links TRBV6-1 to TRBJ1-2, with D possibly being TRBD1 (6 bases). V was pared by 1 base and J by 4 bases, with 19 bases between. Germline values: CDR1 MNHNS, CDR2 SASEGT. This CDR3 comprises 17 residues. The CDR3 DNA sequence: TGTGCCAGCAGTGAAGTACCGTCCGGGGGGCTTATCTATGGCTACACCTTC. It codes for CASSEVPSGGLIYGYTF.

The chain combines TRBV5-4 with TRBJ2-7, with a possible D match to TRBD2 (6 bases). Germline CDR1 SGHNT, CDR2 YYREEE (reference sequence). Trimming took off 6 bases at V and 3 bases at J, with 16 bases between the two ends. This CDR3 is 14 amino acids long. CDR3 bases: TGTGCCAGCACCTCCACGGGGGAGATCTACGAGCAGTACTTC. Amino acids: CASTSTGEIYEQYF.